These 2 T cell receptor beta chains share one sample of origin, sequenced in a study of identical twins. One entry per CDR3 protein, called by TCRdb with MiXCR from the 5' RACE reads. Among some 500,000 distinct CDR3 sequences listed, about 20% were seen once. This sample was also put to use in a study of T cells expressing NK-cell markers.

The sample comprised CD4+ T cells sorted from blood. These receptors were taken from a woman aged 18-29 years in good health.

Ten or more counts support this clonotype. The CDR3 DNA follows: TGTGCCAGCAGTAGGGACCGACCCTACAATGAGCAGTTCTTC. Translated, it gives CASSRDRPYNEQFF. The chain carries TRBV12-3 or TRBV12-4 and TRBJ2-1; D might be TRBD1 or TRBD2, each matching 5 bases. Trimming stripped 5 bases from V and 2 bases from J, with 10 bases between. This CDR3 has 14 residues.

In its sample, this clonotype was seen a few times. The junction departs from germline at one end; a sequencing error may be responsible. The J gene is TRBJ1-1, the V gene TRBV12-3 or TRBV12-4; no clear D. CDR3 length: 11 amino acids. Written as DNA, the CDR3 is TGTGCCAGCTCTGGAGGGTTTGAAACTTTCTTT. It yields the protein CASSGGFETFF.